One sample yielded the 26 T cell receptor beta chains listed below, sequenced in a study of T cells expressing NK-cell markers. TCRdb reanalyzed the 5' RACE reads and collapses them to one entry per CDR3 protein, without DNA. This sample's table reports 250,000 to 300,000 distinct CDR3 sequences. Sequenced sample: blood T cells: a sorted CD56 or NKG2C T cell subset, CD4+ or CD8+ T cells, or bulk PBMC T cells (not recorded which). The source of these receptors is a woman between 18 and 75 years old in good health.

This rearrangement joins TRBV5-1 to TRBJ2-1; TCRdb returns TRBD2, unconfirmable since there is no DNA. The CDR3 sequence is 14 residues long. The germline CDR1 and CDR2 sequences are SGHRS and YFSETQ. CDR3 protein: CASGRTSGGDEQFF. The full variable domain, with the rest looked up from reference TRBV5-1 and TRBJ2-1, is KAGVTQTPRYLIKTRGQQVTLSCSPISGHRSVSWYQQTPGQGLQFLFEYFSETQRNKGNFPGRFSGRQFSNSRSEMNVSTLELGDSALYLCASGRTSGGDEQFFGPGTRLTVL.

The chain employs TRBV4-3 and TRBJ2-1; the D call of TRBD2 rests on TCRdb alone, since no DNA is present to check it. The CDR3 is made up of 15 amino acids. Germline V gives CDR1 LGHNA, CDR2 YSLEER. The CDR3 here is CASSHRLAVNNEQFF.

The gene calls are TRBV10-1 and TRBJ2-1. In germline, CDR1 is WNHNN, CDR2 SYGVQD (reference sequence). This CDR3 contains 15 residues. The CDR3 sequence: CASSSTIRSYNEQFF.

The genes are TRBV11-2 and TRBJ1-1. This CDR3 region has 15 residues. From germline, CDR1 is SGHAT and CDR2 FQNNGV. The CDR3 protein is CASSPPQGGGTEAFF.

This sequence joins TRBV6-5 and TRBJ1-3. The germline V gene has CDR1 MNHEY and CDR2 SVGAGI. The CDR3 covers 15 residues. The CDR3 is CASSYEAASGNTIYF.

The V and J genes are TRBV7-9 and TRBJ1-1. Germline V CDR1 and CDR2: SEHNR, FQNEAQ (reference sequence). The CDR3 loop spans 13 amino acids. CDR3 protein: CASSSNRVTEAFF.

This chain uses TRBV7-8 with TRBJ1-5; lacking DNA, the TRBD1 call made by TCRdb goes unchecked. Germline V lookup: CDR1 SGHVS, CDR2 FQNEAQ. CDR3 length: 15 residues. The CDR3: CASSTQGALNQPQHF.

The V gene is TRBV12-3 or TRBV12-4, the J gene TRBJ2-1; without DNA, the TCRdb call of TRBD2 cannot be checked. The CDR3 covers 14 residues. The CDR3 here is CASSRASGYNEQFF.

V is TRBV4-2 and J is TRBJ2-1; TCRdb indicates TRBD2, and absent DNA this call remains unverified. The germline V gene has CDR1 LGHNA and CDR2 YNFKEQ. The CDR3 is 16 residues long. CDR3 sequence reads: CASSTRTSGRGNEQFF.

The J gene is TRBJ2-1, the V gene TRBV18; TCRdb reports TRBD1, a call that lacks DNA to check it against. The length of the CDR3 is 17 residues. Germline V gives CDR1 KGHSH, CDR2 LQKENI. This CDR3 reads CASSPTPLRVIYNEQFF.

The chain links TRBV10-2 to TRBJ2-5; with no DNA, the TCRdb D assignment of TRBD1 cannot be verified. The length of the CDR3 is 15 residues. From germline, CDR1 is WSHSY and CDR2 SAAADI. The CDR3 protein is CASSDPGTGKQTQYF.

The rearrangement joins TRBV7-9 to TRBJ2-4; the D call of TRBD2 rests on TCRdb alone, since no DNA is present to check it. This CDR3 has 16 amino acids. The germline V gene has CDR1 SEHNR and CDR2 FQNEAQ (reference sequence). The CDR3 sequence: CASSLAAGAGKNIQYF.

The chain links TRBV28 to TRBJ2-2; there is no DNA to check the TCRdb D call of TRBD2. The length of the CDR3 is 15 residues. Germline lookup yields CDR1 MDHEN and CDR2 SYDVKM. The CDR3 protein is CASTPALAGAGELFF.

The V call is TRBV20-1, the J call TRBJ2-3; there is no DNA to check the TCRdb D call of TRBD2. The CDR3 has 16 amino acids. Germline V CDR1 and CDR2: DFQATT, SNEGSKA (reference sequence). The CDR3 loop reads CSAQEAGGRGPDTQYF.

V is TRBV9 and J is TRBJ1-2. The germline gives CDR1 SGDLS, CDR2 YYNGEE. This CDR3 region has 14 residues. CDR3 region: CASSVGVESYGYTF.

The rearrangement links TRBV6-1 to TRBJ1-6. The germline V gene encodes CDR1 MNHNS and CDR2 SASEGT. The CDR3 length is 14 residues. CDR3: CASRQSLYNSPLHF.

The chain has TRBV7-9 and TRBJ2-2; the TCRdb call, TRBD1, lacks DNA for checking. CDR1 is SEHNR and CDR2 is FQNEAQ in the germline V gene (reference sequence). This CDR3 region has 17 residues. The CDR3: CASSLALGQRATGELFF.

The CDR3 protein is CASTPTLGLLKNIQYF. The chain uses TRBV6-1 and TRBJ2-4; TCRdb outputs TRBD2, but without DNA this stays unchecked. The germline gives CDR1 MNHNS, CDR2 SASEGT. CDR3 length equals 16 residues.

The chain combines TRBV12-3 or TRBV12-4 with TRBJ2-4; as DNA is missing, the TRBD2 call by TCRdb cannot be tested. The CDR3 sequence is 19 residues long. The CDR3: CASSLAGTSGGWVKNIQYF.

This chain links TRBV20-1 with TRBJ2-3; the D call from TCRdb, TRBD2, cannot be confirmed without DNA. Per germline, CDR1 DFQATT and CDR2 SNEGSKA (reference sequence). CDR3 length: 16 amino acids. CDR3 loop: CSAHRYGAGGPDTQYF.

The rearrangement links TRBV19 to TRBJ2-7; lacking DNA, the TRBD1 call made by TCRdb goes unchecked. The CDR3 covers 15 residues. Germline V gene lookup returns CDR1 LNHDA and CDR2 SQIVND (reference sequence). The CDR3 reads CASSQQGAYSYEQYF.

This chain joins TRBV20-1 and TRBJ2-1; without DNA, the TCRdb call of TRBD2 cannot be checked. CDR3 length: 16 amino acids. The V gene's germline CDR1 is DFQATT and CDR2 SNEGSKA (reference sequence). The CDR3 loop reads CSARAFSGSSYNEQFF.

This chain connects TRBV5-1 to TRBJ1-4. The CDR3 consists of 14 residues. CDR1 and CDR2 (germline): SGHRS, YFSETQ. The CDR3 sequence: CASSSQPSDEKLFF.

V usage is TRBV14 and J usage is TRBJ2-1; the TCRdb call, TRBD1, lacks DNA for checking. The CDR3 extends over 16 amino acids. Germline loops: CDR1 SGHDN, CDR2 FVKESK. The CDR3: CASSLERGQVHNEQFF.

The J gene is TRBJ1-5, the V gene TRBV7-2; TCRdb calls TRBD1, which cannot be checked without DNA. This CDR3 has 16 residues. The germline gives CDR1 SGHTA, CDR2 FQGNSA. The CDR3 sequence is CASSLGTFGFVQPQHF.

V gene TRBV19 combines with J gene TRBJ1-1. From germline, CDR1 is LNHDA and CDR2 SQIVND (reference sequence). This CDR3 is built from 14 residues. CDR3: CASRPTGSNTEAFF.